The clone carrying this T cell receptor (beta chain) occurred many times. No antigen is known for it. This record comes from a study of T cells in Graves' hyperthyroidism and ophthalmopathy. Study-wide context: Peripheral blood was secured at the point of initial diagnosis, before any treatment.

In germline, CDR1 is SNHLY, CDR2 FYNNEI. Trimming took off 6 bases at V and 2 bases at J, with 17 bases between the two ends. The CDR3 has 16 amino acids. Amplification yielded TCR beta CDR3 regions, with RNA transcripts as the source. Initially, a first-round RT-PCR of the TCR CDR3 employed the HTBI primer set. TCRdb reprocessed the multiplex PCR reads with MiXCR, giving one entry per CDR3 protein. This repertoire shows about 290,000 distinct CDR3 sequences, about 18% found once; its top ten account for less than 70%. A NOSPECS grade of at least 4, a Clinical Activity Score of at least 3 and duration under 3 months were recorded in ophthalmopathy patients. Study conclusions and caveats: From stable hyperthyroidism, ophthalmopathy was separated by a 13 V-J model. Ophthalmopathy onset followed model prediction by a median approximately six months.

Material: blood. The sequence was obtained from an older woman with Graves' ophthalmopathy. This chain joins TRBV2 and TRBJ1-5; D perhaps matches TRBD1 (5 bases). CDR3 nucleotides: TGTGCCAGCAGACCCGGGACCGTAGTAGGCAATCAGCCCCAGCATTTT. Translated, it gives CASRPGTVVGNQPQHF.